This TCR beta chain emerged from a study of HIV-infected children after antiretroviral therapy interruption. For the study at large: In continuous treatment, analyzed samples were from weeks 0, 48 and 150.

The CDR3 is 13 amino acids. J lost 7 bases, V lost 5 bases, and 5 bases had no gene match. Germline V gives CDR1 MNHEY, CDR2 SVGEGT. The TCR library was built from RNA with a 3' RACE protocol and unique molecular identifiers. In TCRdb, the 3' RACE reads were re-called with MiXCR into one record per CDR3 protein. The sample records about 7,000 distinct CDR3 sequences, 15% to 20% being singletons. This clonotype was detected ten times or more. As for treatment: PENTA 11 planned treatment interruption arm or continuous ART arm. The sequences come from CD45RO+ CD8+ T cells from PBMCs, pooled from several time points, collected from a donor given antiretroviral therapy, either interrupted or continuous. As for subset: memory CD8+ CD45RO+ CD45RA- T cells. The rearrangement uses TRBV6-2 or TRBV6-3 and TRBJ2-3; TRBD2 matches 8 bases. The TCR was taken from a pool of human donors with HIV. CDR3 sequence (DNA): TGTGCCAGCAGTCATAGCGGGACAAATACGCAGTATTTT. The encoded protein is CASSHSGTNTQYF.